These 27 T cell receptor beta chains came from one sample sequenced in a study of blood T cell repertoires in COVID-19. Sequenced by immunoSEQ multiplex PCR; TCRdb stores in-frame clones only, minus some. The sample holds approximately 200,000 clones, about 86% seen once. What was sequenced was peripheral blood. All receptors come from a man aged 55 to 70 who had recovered from COVID-19.

The V and J genes are TRBV4-2 and TRBJ1-1; TRBD1 matches at 7 bases. This CDR3 is 15 amino acids long. The germline gives CDR1 LGHNA, CDR2 YNFKEQ. With V trimmed by 7 bases and J by 2 bases, 10 bases remained unmatched. The CDR3 spells CASTFDRERNTEAFF. In nucleotides, the CDR3 is TGTGCCAGCACCTTTGACAGGGAGCGAAACACTGAAGCTTTCTTT.

The chain recombines TRBV30 with TRBJ1-5; possibly TRBD1 for D (6 bases). Trimming left V 2 bases short and J 4 bases short, with 12 bases between. The CDR3 loop spans 14 amino acids. Germline CDR1 is GTSNPN and CDR2 is SVGIG (reference sequence). Here the CDR3 DNA reads TGTGCCTGGAGTAAGACGACAGGTAATCAGCCCCAGCATTTT. Translation: CAWSKTTGNQPQHF.

This sequence joins TRBV6-6 and TRBJ1-5; D unclear. In germline, CDR1 is MNHNY, CDR2 SVGAGI (reference sequence). V shed 2 bases and J shed 4 bases, with 9 bases lying between them. There are 14 residues in the CDR3. The CDR3 sequence is CASSYGGKNQPQHF. Written as DNA, the CDR3 is TGTGCCAGCAGTTACGGCGGGAAGAATCAGCCCCAGCATTTT.

To note about this clone: The same CDR3 also results from other DNA sequences found in this sample. J is TRBJ1-2 and V is TRBV9; possibly TRBD1 for D (6 bases). Germline CDR1 SGDLS, CDR2 YYNGEE. This CDR3 is built from 14 residues. The ends were cut back, 0 bases at V and 4 bases at J, with 10 bases in the middle. The CDR3 spells CASSVGQGTYGYTF. The CDR3 DNA sequence: TGTGCCAGCAGCGTAGGGCAGGGGACCTATGGCTACACCTTC.

This clone occurred once. The chain carries TRBV19 and TRBJ2-1, with 14 bases identical to TRBD2. J gave up 0 bases and V 5 bases, and 9 bases lay outside the gene matches. This CDR3 comprises 19 residues. Germline V gene sequence: CDR1 LNHDA, CDR2 SQIVND (reference sequence). CDR3 nucleotide sequence: TGTGCCAGTAGTCTTTCTGGACTAGCGGGAGGACTCTCCTACAATGAGCAGTTCTTC. Its protein product is CASSLSGLAGGLSYNEQFF.

The chain couples TRBV27 to TRBJ2-7; weak D call: TRBD1 (6 bases). The CDR3 is 13 amino acids. Trimming stripped 5 bases from V and 3 bases from J, with 11 bases between. CDR1 and CDR2 from the germline V gene are MNHEY and SMNVEV (reference sequence). CDR3 protein: CASSDGQFYEQYF. Here the CDR3 DNA reads TGTGCCAGCAGTGACGGACAGTTCTACGAGCAGTACTTC.

In nucleotides, the CDR3 is TGTGCCTGGAGGGGCCCCGTGGGACAGGGCGCCGAGCAGTACTTC. This codes for CAWRGPVGQGAEQYF. The V and J genes are TRBV30 and TRBJ2-7; 9 nucleotides agree with TRBD1. The CDR3 covers 15 residues. The germline V gene has CDR1 GTSNPN and CDR2 SVGIG (reference sequence). After removal of 3 bases from V and 6 bases from J, the junction contained 12 bases not matched to a gene.

The chain joins TRBV5-6 to TRBJ2-2, with 10 bases matching TRBD1. In germline, CDR1 is SGHDT, CDR2 YYEEEE. The trim removed 4 bases at V and 3 bases at J, leaving 6 bases unmatched. CDR3 length equals 16 residues. CDR3 loop: CASSKDRGSYTGELFF. As DNA, the CDR3 is TGTGCCAGCAGCAAGGACAGGGGGTCGTACACCGGGGAGCTGTTTTTT.

This clone was seen just once. This sequence joins TRBV12-5 and TRBJ1-1; D not resolved. The germline CDR1 and CDR2 sequences are LGHNT and FRNRAP. V was cut by 7 bases and J by 5 bases, with 14 bases left in between. This CDR3 contains 13 residues. The CDR3, as DNA: TGTGCTAGTGCTCGGGTCCGTGGGACTGAAGCTTTCTTT. It yields the protein CASARVRGTEAFF.

This chain joins TRBV11-2 and TRBJ1-2; 7 bases map to TRBD1. With 5 bases clipped from V and 7 bases from J, the junction kept 10 bases outside the gene matches. From germline, CDR1 is SGHAT and CDR2 FQNNGV. The CDR3 has 14 residues. The CDR3 region is CASSNRQGWGGYTF. CDR3 sequence (DNA): TGTGCCAGCAGCAACCGACAGGGTTGGGGTGGCTACACCTTC.

The V and J genes are TRBV5-1 and TRBJ1-5, with unresolved D. This CDR3 has 15 amino acids. Germline V gene sequence: CDR1 SGHRS, CDR2 YFSETQ. V shed 0 bases and J shed 6 bases, with 13 bases lying between them. CDR3 amino acids: CASSLGAPPGQPQHF. DNA for the CDR3: TGCGCCAGCAGCTTGGGGGCCCCCCCCGGTCAGCCCCAGCATTTT.

The V and J genes are TRBV30 and TRBJ2-7; D is possibly TRBD2 (5 bases). The V end was cut by 3 bases, the J end by 2 bases, with 11 bases between. Germline assignment: CDR1 GTSNPN and CDR2 SVGIG (reference sequence). The CDR3 loop spans 13 amino acids. The CDR3 DNA reads TGTGCCTGGAGCCGAGGGTCCGCCTACGAGCAGTACTTC. Its translation: CAWSRGSAYEQYF.

The chain joins TRBV28 to TRBJ1-2; a weak D match, TRBD1 (6 bases). Looked up from germline, CDR1 is MDHEN and CDR2 is SYDVKM. V lost 6 bases and J lost 4, with 15 bases in between. This CDR3 has 14 residues. Here the CDR3 reads CASRPTGLLYGYTF. The CDR3 DNA is TGTGCCAGCAGGCCCACAGGGCTGCTCTATGGCTACACCTTC.

The chain couples TRBV11-1 to TRBJ1-4; D may be TRBD1 (5 bases). CDR1 and CDR2 (germline): SGHAT, FQDESV (reference sequence). The V end lost 5 bases, the J end lost 4 bases, and 17 bases lay between the germline ends. The CDR3 totals 16 residues. The CDR3 region has the DNA TGTGCCAGCAGCCTCCAACCGGGACTGGTTAATGAAAAACTGTTTTTT. This sequence encodes CASSLQPGLVNEKLFF.

The chain employs TRBV24-1 and TRBJ2-7; 7 bases are shared with TRBD1. CDR1 is KGHDR, CDR2 SFDVKD, per germline. Trimming removed 9 bases from V and 3 bases from J; junction bases left unmatched: 13. The length of the CDR3 is 15 residues. The CDR3: CATAPGGLDRYEQYF. CDR3 nucleotide sequence: TGTGCCACCGCTCCAGGGGGTTTGGATCGCTACGAGCAGTACTTC.

The chain links TRBV28 to TRBJ1-4; TRBD1 matches at 7 bases. The V gene end was trimmed by 4 bases and the J gene end by 8 bases; junction bases not matched to a gene: 7. The CDR3 covers 14 residues. Germline CDR1 is MDHEN and CDR2 is SYDVKM. The CDR3 sequence: CASSYGTGEEKLFF. The DNA for the CDR3 is TGTGCCAGCAGTTATGGCACAGGGGAGGAAAAACTGTTTTTT. Drawing the rest from reference TRBV28 and TRBJ1-4, the complete variable domain is DVKVTQSSRYLVKRTGEKVFLECVQDMDHENMFWYRQDPGLGLRLIYFSYDVKMKEKGDIPEGYSVSREKKERFSLILESASTNQTSMYLCASSYGTGEEKLFFGSGTQLSVL.

The CDR3 DNA is TGTGCCAGCAGTTATGGGACTAGGGGGATTCGTGAGACCCAGTACTTC. Protein sequence: CASSYGTRGIRETQYF. The rearrangement uses TRBV6-5 and TRBJ2-5; 8 bases fit TRBD2. CDR3 length equals 16 residues. V lost 3 bases, J lost 5 bases, and 11 bases stayed unmatched. CDR1 is MNHEY, CDR2 SVGAGI, per germline.

Only a few counts were recorded for this clone. The V gene is TRBV30, the J gene TRBJ2-7, with 9 bases fitting TRBD2. Losses at the gene ends were 2 bases for V and 7 bases for J; bases not matched to a gene: 9. Germline assignment: CDR1 GTSNPN and CDR2 SVGIG (reference sequence). This CDR3 region has 14 residues. The CDR3 bases are TGTGCCTGGAGTCGAAGCGGGAGGTTGGGTGAGCAGTACTTC. This sequence encodes CAWSRSGRLGEQYF.

This chain connects TRBV11-2 to TRBJ2-1, with a possible D match to TRBD2 (5 bases). Trimming removed 7 bases from V and 0 bases from J, with 16 bases in between. The length of the CDR3 is 16 residues. Germline values: CDR1 SGHAT, CDR2 FQNNGV. CDR3 DNA: TGTGCCAGCACCCCTCTAGGAGGTTCCTCCTACAATGAGCAGTTCTTC. Its translation is CASTPLGGSSYNEQFF.

This sequence joins TRBV24-1 and TRBJ2-6, with D possibly being TRBD1 (6 bases). The CDR3 runs 18 residues. Trimming took off 2 bases at V and 0 bases at J, with 13 bases between the two ends. Germline V CDR1 and CDR2: KGHDR, SFDVKD. The CDR3 region has the DNA TGTGCCACCAGTGATTCTCCAGGGGAAGGCTCTGGGGCCAACGTCCTGACTTTC. It encodes CATSDSPGEGSGANVLTF.

The rearrangement joins TRBV3-1 (or the pseudogene TRBV3-2) to TRBJ2-3, with D perhaps TRBD2 (6 bases). Germline CDR1 is LGHDT and CDR2 is YNNKEL (reference sequence). V was clipped by 4 bases and J by 6 bases, with 11 bases between them. This CDR3 has 13 amino acids. The CDR3 spells CASSLRGWDTQYF. For the CDR3, the DNA is TGTGCCAGCAGCCTTCGGGGGTGGGATACGCAGTATTTT.

The chain combines TRBV7-9 with TRBJ1-2; 8 bases align to TRBD1. There are 13 residues in the CDR3. Trimming removed 4 bases from V and 8 bases from J; junction bases left unmatched: 6. Germline loops: CDR1 SEHNR, CDR2 FQNEAQ (reference sequence). CDR3 nucleotide sequence: TGTGCCAGCAGCTCGGCCACAGGGGGAGGCTACACCTTC. Protein: CASSSATGGGYTF.

V gene TRBV7-8 combines with J gene TRBJ2-1, with TRBD2 matching over 15 bases. From germline, CDR1 is SGHVS and CDR2 FQNEAQ. After removal of 4 bases from V and 5 bases from J, the junction contained 12 bases not matched to a gene. This CDR3 is built from 19 residues. CDR3 sequence (DNA): TGTGCCAGCAGCTGGACTAGCGGGGGGGTCGAAAGGGCGAACAATGAGCAGTTCTTC. Translating gives CASSWTSGGVERANNEQFF.

The J gene is TRBJ1-3, the V gene TRBV5-1; D is unclear. Germline assignment: CDR1 SGHRS and CDR2 YFSETQ. V lost 4 bases, J lost 4 bases, and 15 bases lay in between. This CDR3 has 15 residues. The CDR3 spells CASSPEAAAGNTIYF. CDR3 DNA: TGCGCCAGCAGCCCCGAGGCGGCTGCCGGAAACACCATATATTTT.

This rearrangement joins TRBV19 to TRBJ1-5, with D possibly matching TRBD1 (5 bases). Germline loops: CDR1 LNHDA, CDR2 SQIVND (reference sequence). This CDR3 region has 14 residues. V dropped 9 bases and J dropped 6 bases, with 18 bases sitting between them. CDR3 in DNA: TGTGCCAGCCTCGGGGACTCCCTGTTTCAGCCCCAGCATTTT. The encoded protein is CASLGDSLFQPQHF.

V gene TRBV12-5 combines with J gene TRBJ2-3, with 11 bases fitting TRBD2. The CDR3 consists of 15 residues. V shed 0 bases, J shed 6 bases, and the junction held 2 bases outside the gene matches. Germline V gene data show CDR1 as LGHNT and CDR2 as FRNRAP. The CDR3 DNA reads TGTGCTAGTGGTTTGGTTCCTAGCGGGGGGGATACGCAGTATTTT. Translated, it gives CASGLVPSGGDTQYF.

The genes are TRBV6-1 and TRBJ1-1; no definite D call. There are 16 residues in the CDR3. Deletions cut 2 bases from V and 1 base from J, with 14 bases between. The germline V gene encodes CDR1 MNHNS and CDR2 SASEGT. DNA for the CDR3: TGTGCCAGCAGTGAAAGAGGTTGGTCGAGGAACACTGAAGCTTTCTTT. Translation gives CASSERGWSRNTEAFF.